The 20 T cell receptor beta chains in this list originate from one sample, sequenced in a study of cytomegalovirus exposure and HLA in healthy donors. It was with 60 Vbeta and 13 Jbeta primers that the PCR ran. The table came from immunoSEQ multiplex PCR; TCRdb's copy has only in-frame clones and leaves some out. Among 90,000 to 120,000 clones, about 81% were seen once, and the ten largest hold roughly 2.6%. The sequenced sample consisted of PBMCs. The source of these receptors is a man aged 25 to 45 in good health and CMV-seropositive.

This rearrangement joins TRBV12-5 to TRBJ2-3; 9 bases match TRBD2. The CDR3 loop spans 16 amino acids. Germline V gene lookup returns CDR1 LGHNT and CDR2 FRNRAP. V lost 6 bases, J lost 3 bases, and 10 bases stayed unmatched. CDR3 nucleotide sequence: TGTGCTAGTGGCTCGGGGCAGCGGGGGGAGACAGATACGCAGTATTTT. The encoded protein is CASGSGQRGETDTQYF.

In the case of this clone: At one of its ends the junction is not consistent with the germline gene, which may arise from a read error. The same CDR3 also results from other DNA sequences found in this sample. This chain joins TRBV7-9 and TRBJ1-2, with a possible D match to TRBD1 (6 bases). This CDR3 region has 16 residues. The germline CDR1 and CDR2 sequences are SEHNR and FQNEAQ (reference sequence). The DNA for the CDR3 is TGTGCCAGCAGCTCCCAGGACAGCCTCCTTAACTATGGCTACACCTTT. Translation: CASSSQDSLLNYGYTF.

This clone was picked up a small number of times. The junction shows a germline mismatch at one end, possibly a read error. CDR3 amino acids: CASSIQSTSIKNSQYF. The CDR3 region has the DNA TGTGCCAGTAGTATCCAATCTACATCTATCAAAAACAGTCAGTACTTC. The chain is built from TRBV19 and TRBJ2-4; unclear D gene. The CDR3 loop spans 16 amino acids. The germline gives CDR1 LNHDA, CDR2 SQIVND (reference sequence).

This sequence joins TRBV5-1 and TRBJ2-3, with D possibly being TRBD1 (6 bases). The V end lost 1 base, the J end lost 4 bases, and 13 bases lay between the germline ends. Per the germline V gene, CDR1 is SGHRS and CDR2 is YFSETQ. CDR3 length equals 15 residues. CDR3 coding DNA: TGCGCCAGCAGCTTGTGGGCAGGGGAGTCAGATACGCAGTATTTT. It codes for CASSLWAGESDTQYF.

Notes on this clone: The sample holds other DNA sequences that translate to the same CDR3. The rearrangement links TRBV14 to TRBJ1-2; TRBD1 agrees at 9 bases. With V trimmed by 4 bases and J by 6 bases, 3 bases remained unmatched. Looked up from germline, CDR1 is SGHDN and CDR2 is FVKESK. The CDR3 consists of 13 residues. CDR3 amino acids: CASSPRTGDGYTF. Written as DNA, the CDR3 is TGTGCCAGCAGCCCCCGGACAGGGGATGGCTACACCTTC.

The chain joins TRBV6-1 to TRBJ2-7; TRBD2 might be the D (7 bases). V was clipped by 7 bases and J by 2 bases, with 15 bases between them. This CDR3 is built from 14 residues. The germline gives CDR1 MNHNS, CDR2 SASEGT. The CDR3 sequence: CASTLEGGTYEQYF. CDR3 coding DNA: TGTGCCAGCACTTTAGAGGGGGGGACCTACGAGCAGTACTTC.

The CDR3: CASSSKTGYYGYTF. DNA for the CDR3: TGTGCCAGCAGCTCCAAGACAGGGTACTATGGCTACACCTTC. The chain couples TRBV11-2 to TRBJ1-2; 7 bases line up with TRBD1. The CDR3 consists of 14 residues. J gave up 3 bases and V 4 bases, and 5 bases lay outside the gene matches. CDR1 is SGHAT, CDR2 FQNNGV, per germline. The complete variable domain, with remaining parts taken from reference TRBV11-2 and TRBJ1-2, reads EAGVAQSPRYKIIEKRQSVAFWCNPISGHATLYWYQQILGQGPKLLIQFQNNGVVDDSQLPKDRFSAERLKGVDSTLKIQPAKLEDSAVYLCASSSKTGYYGYTFGSGTRLTVV.

The genes are TRBV5-1 and TRBJ2-2; D call uncertain. The CDR3 extends over 12 amino acids. Trimming pared 4 bases from V and 7 bases from J, leaving 8 bases between. Per germline, CDR1 SGHRS and CDR2 YFSETQ. The DNA of the CDR3 is TGCGCCAGCAGCCCTCCCGGCGGGGAGCTGTTTTTT. It codes for CASSPPGGELFF. The full variable domain, in which reference TRBV5-1 and TRBJ2-2 provide the parts outside the CDR3, is KAGVTQTPRYLIKTRGQQVTLSCSPISGHRSVSWYQQTPGQGLQFLFEYFSETQRNKGNFPGRFSGRQFSNSRSEMNVSTLELGDSALYLCASSPPGGELFFGEGSRLTVL.

The chain has TRBV7-2 and TRBJ2-3; D possibly corresponds to TRBD1 (6 bases). The CDR3 is made up of 14 amino acids. V was shortened by 5 bases and J by 3 bases, with 12 bases between the two germline ends. Germline CDR1 is SGHTA and CDR2 is FQGNSA. The CDR3 DNA is TGTGCCAGCAGCACGACCGGACAGACAGATACGCAGTATTTT. It encodes CASSTTGQTDTQYF.

The chain carries TRBV11-2 and TRBJ2-5; 7 bases match TRBD1. This CDR3 comprises 13 residues. Germline lookup yields CDR1 SGHAT and CDR2 FQNNGV. With V trimmed by 5 bases and J by 5 bases, 5 bases remained unmatched. The CDR3 here is CASSATGLETQYF. In DNA form, the CDR3 reads TGTGCCAGCAGCGCGACAGGGTTGGAGACCCAGTACTTC.

The chain joins TRBV4-1 to TRBJ2-1, with 10 bases fitting TRBD2. This CDR3 comprises 16 residues. V shed 2 bases and J 1 base; nucleotides not matched to a gene: 2. Germline V gene data show CDR1 as MGHRA and CDR2 as YSYEKL. The CDR3 region has the DNA TGCGCCAGCAGCCAACTAGCGGGGGCTTCCTACAATGAGCAGTTCTTC. It yields the protein CASSQLAGASYNEQFF.

This clone showed up just a few times. The V call is TRBV29-1, the J call TRBJ1-1; maybe TRBD1 (5 bases). V was trimmed by 7 bases and J by 1 base, leaving 16 bases between them. The length of the CDR3 is 14 residues. Germline assignment: CDR1 SQVTM and CDR2 ANQGSEA. CDR3 sequence: CSAQGPGENTEAFF. The CDR3 DNA sequence: TGCAGCGCCCAGGGCCCGGGGGAGAACACTGAAGCTTTCTTT.

The chain combines TRBV29-1 with TRBJ2-1, with 9 bases fitting TRBD2. Germline V gene data show CDR1 as SQVTM and CDR2 as ANQGSEA. CDR3 size: 16 residues. V trimming: 6 bases; J trimming: 8 bases; junction bases outside the gene matches: 17. The CDR3 DNA sequence: TGCAGCGTGCGTCCGGGACTAGCAAGGGCTGGGGATGAGCAGTTCTTC. Protein product: CSVRPGLARAGDEQFF.

For this clone: Within the sample, other DNA sequences also encode this same CDR3. The chain recombines TRBV11-1 with TRBJ2-3, with 8 positions matching TRBD2. The CDR3 is 15 residues long. Germline trimming cut 5 bases from V and 9 bases from J; bases unmatched to any gene: 13. Looked up from germline, CDR1 is SGHAT and CDR2 is FQDESV (reference sequence). The CDR3 sequence: CASSSRDTGGDTQYF. CDR3 in DNA: TGTGCCAGCAGCAGCCGGGACACCGGGGGGGACACGCAGTATTTT.

V gene TRBV5-1 combines with J gene TRBJ2-7, with 8 bases aligning to TRBD1. CDR3 length equals 13 residues. With V trimmed by 6 bases and J by 5 bases, 7 bases remained unmatched. Per germline, CDR1 SGHRS and CDR2 YFSETQ. CDR3 amino acids: CASNWQGANEQYF. CDR3 coding DNA: TGCGCCAGCAACTGGCAGGGGGCGAACGAGCAGTACTTC.

The V and J genes are TRBV2 and TRBJ1-5, with D unresolved. V dropped 4 bases and J dropped 5 bases, with 9 bases sitting between them. Germline CDR1 is SNHLY and CDR2 is FYNNEI. The CDR3 is made up of 13 amino acids. The CDR3: CASSGIGDQPQHF. The CDR3 DNA sequence: TGTGCCAGCAGTGGCATCGGGGATCAGCCCCAGCATTTT.

The chain joins TRBV15 to TRBJ2-5; unclear D gene. CDR1 is LNHNV, CDR2 YYDKDF, per germline (reference sequence). The CDR3 loop spans 15 amino acids. The V and J ends lost 0 bases and 5 bases respectively, with 13 bases between them. The chain's CDR3 is CATSRDLVVRETQYF. The CDR3 region has the DNA TGTGCCACCAGCAGAGATTTGGTAGTACGGGAGACCCAGTACTTC.

V usage is TRBV30 and J usage is TRBJ1-6; D is uncertain. CDR1 and CDR2 (germline): GTSNPN, SVGIG (reference sequence). Trimming removed 2 bases at V and 1 base at J, with 6 bases between. This CDR3 has 14 residues. The CDR3 loop is CAWSRRSYNSPLHF. CDR3 nucleotide sequence: TGTGCCTGGAGTCGGAGGTCCTATAATTCACCCCTCCACTTT. The variable domain in full, completed from reference TRBV30 and TRBJ1-6, reads SQTIHQWPATLVQPVGSPLSLECTVEGTSNPNLYWYRQAAGRGLQLLFYSVGIGQISSEVPQNLSASRPQDRQFILSSKKLLLSDSGFYLCAWSRRSYNSPLHFGNGTRLTVT.

The chain has TRBV5-1 and TRBJ2-5, with 10 bases that match TRBD2. CDR3 length: 17 residues. CDR1 is SGHRS and CDR2 is YFSETQ in the germline V gene. V trimming: 0 bases; J trimming: 4 bases; junction bases outside the gene matches: 9. The CDR3 DNA is TGCGCCAGCAGCTTGGTTCCTAGCGGGGGAACGGGAGAGACCCAGTACTTC. Protein sequence: CASSLVPSGGTGETQYF.

This chain connects TRBV11-3 to TRBJ1-1; maybe TRBD1 (6 bases). The germline V gene encodes CDR1 SGHNT and CDR2 YENEEA. This CDR3 comprises 17 residues. Trimming took 5 bases from V and 1 from J, leaving 20 bases between them. This CDR3 reads CASSRGGGGLGNTEAFF. The CDR3 DNA follows: TGTGCCAGCAGCCGAGGAGGGGGGGGGTTAGGGAACACTGAAGCTTTCTTT.